The 16 T cell receptor beta chains reported below all come from one sample, sequenced in a study of human T cells and chemical hapten exposure. TCRdb reprocessed the RACE reads with MiXCR, giving one entry per CDR3 protein. The sample gives about 84,000 distinct CDR3 sequences, roughly a tenth of which show up once; 5% is in the top ten. Time point here: patch test 2, 6 weeks after DPC sensitization. Treatment given: therapeutic diphenylcyclopropenone sensitization with weekly scalp DPC. The specimen comprised whole blood, sampled in connection with sensitization to the hapten diphenylcyclopropenone (DPC). These receptors were taken from a woman between 45 and 65 years old with alopecia areata. Some clones in this sample may be carry-over from other donors' samples.

This clonotype came up a few times. The rearrangement joins TRBV30 to TRBJ2-2; TRBD2 agrees at 15 bases. V dropped 2 bases and J dropped 6; count of bases not matched to a gene: 7. Germline CDR1 is GTSNPN and CDR2 is SVGIG (reference sequence). The CDR3 totals 17 residues. CDR3 sequence (DNA): TGTGCCTGGAGTCTCGGACTAGCGGGAGGGCCAGCCGGGGAGCTGTTTTTT. As protein: CAWSLGLAGGPAGELFF.

The J gene is TRBJ2-4, the V gene TRBV6-1, with D perhaps matching TRBD1 or TRBD2 (5 bases each). CDR3 size: 13 residues. From germline, CDR1 is MNHNS and CDR2 SASEGT. V gave up 6 bases and J gave up 8 bases, with 14 bases separating them. DNA for the CDR3: TGTGCCAGCAGCGGGACCCGGGGAGACATTCAGTACTTC. As protein: CASSGTRGDIQYF.

A few counts support this clonotype. The J gene is TRBJ2-7, the V gene TRBV9; no definite D call. The CDR3 totals 13 residues. V shed 1 base and J shed 2 bases, with 7 bases lying between them. Looked up from germline, CDR1 is SGDLS and CDR2 is YYNGEE. Here the CDR3 reads CASSVQPTYEQYF. The DNA of the CDR3 is TGTGCCAGCAGCGTACAGCCGACCTACGAGCAGTACTTC.

The V gene is TRBV4-1, the J gene TRBJ2-3, with TRBD2 matching over 15 bases. The CDR3 extends over 18 amino acids. CDR1 and CDR2 from the germline V gene are MGHRA and YSYEKL. Trimming took 6 bases from V and 2 from J; bases not matched to a gene: 9. The CDR3 protein is CASSPRGLAGGLTDTQYF. In DNA, the CDR3 is TGCGCCAGCAGTCCCAGGGGACTAGCGGGAGGACTCACAGATACGCAGTATTTT.

In this sample, this clonotype turned up a few times. This rearrangement joins TRBV15 to TRBJ2-3; D is undetermined. Germline CDR1 and CDR2: LNHNV and YYDKDF (reference sequence). The CDR3 is 12 residues long. The V and J ends lost 5 bases and 2 bases respectively, with 5 bases between them. The CDR3 region is CATSVDTDTQYF. The DNA for the CDR3 is TGTGCCACCAGCGTGGACACAGATACGCAGTATTTT.

This clonotype was recorded a few times. V usage is TRBV2 and J usage is TRBJ2-3; D gene uncertain. The CDR3 loop spans 17 amino acids. CDR1 is SNHLY, CDR2 FYNNEI, per germline. V lost 7 bases to trimming and J lost 0 bases, with 20 bases between them. The CDR3 region is CASKVEDSKNSTDTQYF. The CDR3 bases are TGTGCCAGCAAGGTAGAAGACTCTAAAAATAGCACAGATACGCAGTATTTT.

This sequence joins TRBV4-1 and TRBJ1-5, with 7 bases that match TRBD1. CDR3 size: 15 residues. Per germline, CDR1 MGHRA and CDR2 YSYEKL. J gave up 2 bases and V 3 bases, and 4 bases lay outside the gene matches. CDR3 region: CASSQDRRGNQPQHF. In DNA form, the CDR3 reads TGCGCCAGCAGCCAGGACAGGAGGGGCAATCAGCCCCAGCATTTT.

This clonotype occurred many times. The rearrangement links TRBV12-3 or TRBV12-4 to TRBJ2-7; 7 nucleotides match TRBD2. The CDR3 totals 14 residues. V lost 6 bases, J lost 1 base, and 6 bases stayed unmatched. The DNA of the CDR3 is TGTGCCAGCAGAGAAGCGGGAACGTCCTACGAGCAGTACTTC. It yields the protein CASREAGTSYEQYF.

This clonotype was detected many times. The chain links TRBV18 to TRBJ1-4; D is possibly TRBD1 (5 bases). The CDR3 loop spans 15 amino acids. CDR1 is KGHSH, CDR2 LQKENI, per germline. The germline V and J ends were trimmed by 4 bases and 5 bases, with 14 bases remaining between them. This CDR3 reads CASSHSAGLNEKLFF. The DNA for the CDR3 is TGTGCCAGCTCACACTCCGCAGGGTTGAATGAAAAACTGTTTTTT.

The CDR3 loop reads CASSLGLAGAQETQYF. The CDR3 DNA is TGTGCCAGCAGCCTTGGACTAGCGGGAGCCCAAGAGACCCAGTACTTC. The genes are TRBV12-3 or TRBV12-4 and TRBJ2-5; 13 bases align to TRBD2. V shed 6 bases and J 1 base; nucleotides not matched to a gene: 5. The CDR3 loop spans 16 amino acids.

There are many counts of this clonotype. V and J are TRBV3-1 and TRBJ2-7, with TRBD2 matching over 10 bases. Per germline, CDR1 LGHDT and CDR2 YNNKEL (reference sequence). This CDR3 spans 18 amino acids. Trimming removed 0 bases from V and 2 bases from J; junction bases left unmatched: 10. This CDR3 is CASSQDILAGVTAYEQYF. In DNA form, the CDR3 reads TGTGCCAGCAGCCAAGATATCCTAGCGGGAGTCACGGCCTACGAGCAGTACTTC.

This clonotype was observed at least ten times. CDR3 residues: CAWSIHLGSLYGYTF. The CDR3 nucleotides are TGTGCCTGGAGTATCCACCTAGGGAGTCTCTATGGCTACACCTTC. This chain joins TRBV30 and TRBJ1-2; no clear D. The CDR3 is 15 residues long. Trimming pared 2 bases from V and 4 bases from J, leaving 17 bases between. From germline, CDR1 is GTSNPN and CDR2 SVGIG (reference sequence).

This clonotype was counted between two and nine times. V usage is TRBV3-1 and J usage is TRBJ2-5; D ambiguous. The CDR3 has 11 residues. V gave up 4 bases and J gave up 5 bases, with 5 bases separating them. Germline CDR1 and CDR2: LGHDT and YNNKEL (reference sequence). DNA of the CDR3: TGTGCCAGCAGCCGCATGGAGACCCAGTACTTC. Its protein product is CASSRMETQYF.

This clonotype has more than one count but fewer than ten. The gene calls are TRBV28 and TRBJ2-7; D is tentatively TRBD1 or TRBD2 (6 bases each). Per the germline V gene, CDR1 is MDHEN and CDR2 is SYDVKM. CDR3 length: 14 amino acids. Trimming took 7 bases from V and 7 from J, leaving 20 bases between them. For the CDR3, the DNA is TGTGCCAGCACACAGTCGTGGAGGGGGAAGGAGCAGTACTTC. Translation gives CASTQSWRGKEQYF.

The rearrangement joins TRBV5-1 to TRBJ2-3, with TRBD2 matching 7 bases. The germline CDR1 and CDR2 sequences are SGHRS and YFSETQ. The CDR3 loop spans 16 amino acids. Germline trimming cut 4 bases from V and 2 bases from J; bases unmatched to any gene: 10. CDR3 sequence reads: CASSPGLEPFTDTQYF. Written as DNA, the CDR3 is TGCGCCAGCAGCCCCGGACTAGAACCGTTCACAGATACGCAGTATTTT.

In this sample, this clonotype turned up a few times. This chain joins TRBV7-8 and TRBJ2-1, with 11 nucleotides matching TRBD2. The V and J ends lost 5 bases and 4 bases, in that order; junction bases with no gene match: 7. The V gene's germline CDR1 is SGHVS and CDR2 FQNEAQ. The CDR3 spans 16 residues. The CDR3 DNA reads TGTGCCAGCAGCCCCGGGACTAGCGGCAATTACAATGAGCAGTTCTTC. It yields the protein CASSPGTSGNYNEQFF.